The 19 T cell receptor beta chains listed next were all sequenced from one sample in a study of T-cell memory formation after mild COVID-19. TCRdb ran MiXCR on the 5' RACE reads and lists one entry per CDR3 protein. The sample lists approximately 240,000 distinct CDR3 sequences; 16% were seen once. Material for sequencing was PBMCs or a T cell subset sorted from them (not recorded which). The source is a man aged 18 to 30 who had mild COVID-19 (a few samples of this study predate the infection). Cell type and time point are not known.

This clonotype has more than one count but fewer than ten. The chain carries TRBV10-3 and TRBJ2-1; 8 bases match TRBD1. Germline loops: CDR1 ENHRY, CDR2 SYGVKD. The CDR3 has 15 residues. The junction had 8 bases not matched to a gene; V was cut back by 4 bases and J by 6 bases. The CDR3 protein is CAISVATGAPNEQFF. CDR3 in DNA: TGTGCCATCAGTGTGGCGACAGGGGCCCCCAATGAGCAGTTCTTC.

This chain connects TRBV20-1 to TRBJ2-1; D remains unclear. Germline CDR1 is DFQATT and CDR2 is SNEGSKA (reference sequence). The CDR3 runs to 12 residues. Deletions cut 3 bases from V and 9 bases from J, with 12 bases between. The CDR3 protein is CSASFGVVEQFF. The CDR3 DNA sequence: TGCAGTGCTAGCTTTGGGGTGGTTGAGCAGTTCTTC.

This clonotype appeared a few times. The chain joins TRBV20-1 to TRBJ2-7, with D unclear. The V gene lost 3 bases and the J gene lost 5 bases, with 14 bases spanning the gap. This CDR3 has 13 amino acids. Germline V CDR1 and CDR2: DFQATT, SNEGSKA (reference sequence). CDR3 residues: CSARRPQVHEQYF. The DNA of the CDR3 is TGCAGTGCTAGGCGCCCTCAAGTCCACGAGCAGTACTTC.

The rearrangement uses TRBV2 and TRBJ2-1; unclear D gene. The CDR3 loop spans 12 amino acids. Germline loops: CDR1 SNHLY, CDR2 FYNNEI. Trimming shortened V by 4 bases and J by 10 bases, and 11 bases separated the two germline ends. CDR3 coding DNA: TGTGCCAGCAGTGCTATTAGTCGAGAGCAGTTCTTC. Protein sequence: CASSAISREQFF.

This clonotype was counted between two and nine times. The rearrangement uses TRBV7-2 and TRBJ2-3, with 7 bases that match TRBD2. Germline V gene lookup returns CDR1 SGHTA and CDR2 FQGNSA. The CDR3 length is 15 residues. Trimming at V came to 3 bases and at J to 6 bases, leaving 9 bases not matched to a gene. The CDR3 reads CASSFEAGNGDTQYF. The DNA of the CDR3 is TGTGCCAGCAGCTTTGAAGCGGGGAATGGCGATACGCAGTATTTT.

This rearrangement joins TRBV29-1 to TRBJ1-2; 7 bases line up with TRBD1. The CDR3 consists of 12 residues. V lost 6 bases, J lost 8 bases, and 9 bases stayed unmatched. Germline CDR1 is SQVTM and CDR2 is ANQGSEA. CDR3 region: CSVGQEFFGYTF. The CDR3 DNA reads as TGCAGCGTCGGACAGGAGTTCTTCGGCTACACCTTC.

This clonotype showed up just a few times. The chain employs TRBV20-1 and TRBJ2-5, with TRBD2 identical over 10 bases. Per germline, CDR1 DFQATT and CDR2 SNEGSKA (reference sequence). With 0 bases clipped from V and 6 bases from J, the junction kept 7 bases outside the gene matches. The CDR3 covers 15 residues. The CDR3 DNA follows: TGCAGTGCTAGAGATTTCAGGACTAGCGGAAAGACCCAGTACTTC. Protein sequence: CSARDFRTSGKTQYF.

There are many counts of this clonotype. The V gene is TRBV6-2 or TRBV6-3, the J gene TRBJ1-2, with D maybe TRBD1 (6 bases). In germline, CDR1 is MNHEY, CDR2 SVGEGT. Trimming took 7 bases from V and 4 from J, leaving 19 bases between them. CDR3 length equals 15 residues. CDR3 DNA: TGTGCCAGCAATGACCCAGGGGACTCTTTCTATGGCTACACCTTC. As protein: CASNDPGDSFYGYTF.

This chain joins TRBV5-4 and TRBJ2-3, with D possibly being TRBD1 (6 bases). Germline V lookup: CDR1 SGHNT, CDR2 YYREEE (reference sequence). This CDR3 region has 14 residues. Trimming shortened V by 4 bases and J by 1 base, and 10 bases separated the two germline ends. The CDR3 bases are TGTGCCAGCAGCCCGGACAGCCGCACAGATACGCAGTATTTT. Its protein is CASSPDSRTDTQYF.

This clonotype was detected a few times. The gene calls are TRBV15 and TRBJ2-1; 8 bases line up with TRBD1. The CDR3 consists of 15 residues. CDR1 LNHNV and CDR2 YYDKDF come from the germline V gene (reference sequence). The trim removed 0 bases at V and 9 bases at J, leaving 7 bases unmatched. The CDR3 DNA sequence: TGTGCCACCAGCAGAGAAAGCAGGGGGCTGGGTGAGCAGTTCTTC. This sequence encodes CATSRESRGLGEQFF.

This clonotype was picked up a small number of times. The V gene is TRBV5-6, the J gene TRBJ2-5, with TRBD2 identical over 8 bases. Germline V gene data show CDR1 as SGHDT and CDR2 as YYEEEE. CDR3 length: 14 residues. The junction had 6 bases not matched to a gene; V was cut back by 3 bases and J by 5 bases. The DNA of the CDR3 is TGTGCCAGCAGCTCTACCCGGGGGGGCGAGACCCAGTACTTC. This sequence encodes CASSSTRGGETQYF.

This clonotype was counted ten times or more. DNA for the CDR3: TGTGCCACCAGCAGAAGTACCACTGGAAACACCATATATTTT. Protein: CATSRSTTGNTIYF. The chain joins TRBV15 to TRBJ1-3; D remains ambiguous. The germline V gene has CDR1 LNHNV and CDR2 YYDKDF (reference sequence). The CDR3 covers 14 residues. V lost 2 bases and J 2 bases, leaving 7 bases between the germline ends.

The V gene is TRBV7-9, the J gene TRBJ2-1; 10 bases are shared with TRBD1. Trimming took 2 bases from V and 6 from J; bases not matched to a gene: 7. The CDR3 runs to 16 residues. Germline loops: CDR1 SEHNR, CDR2 FQNEAQ (reference sequence). Here the CDR3 reads CASSLTDRGRINEQFF. CDR3 DNA sequence: TGTGCCAGCAGCTTAACCGACAGGGGGCGCATCAATGAGCAGTTCTTC. The whole variable domain, remainder taken from reference TRBV7-9 and TRBJ2-1, is DTGVSQNPRHKITKRGQNVTFRCDPISEHNRLYWYRQTLGQGPEFLTYFQNEAQLEKSRLLSDRFSAERPKGSFSTLEIQRTEQGDSAMYLCASSLTDRGRINEQFFGPGTRLTVL.

The sample holds one count of this clonotype. The chain combines TRBV19 with TRBJ2-3; D unclear. Deletions cut 1 base from V and 1 base from J, with 6 bases between. Germline V CDR1 and CDR2: LNHDA, SQIVND (reference sequence). This CDR3 is built from 14 residues. CDR3 region: CASSIAHGTDTQYF. CDR3 coding DNA: TGTGCCAGTAGTATAGCACATGGCACAGATACGCAGTATTTT.

This clonotype was found many times. The chain uses TRBV18 and TRBJ2-7; D not certain. Germline-derived CDR1 and CDR2 are KGHSH and LQKENI. The CDR3 length is 12 residues. Trimming stripped 3 bases from V and 0 bases from J, with 3 bases between. The CDR3: CASSPGSYEQYV. CDR3 nucleotide sequence: TGTGCCAGCTCACCCGGCTCCTACGAGCAGTACGTC.

This clonotype was seen a few times. This chain connects TRBV27 to TRBJ2-1; 13 bases map to TRBD2. The junction had 6 bases not matched to a gene; V was cut back by 4 bases and J by 9 bases. CDR1 is MNHEY and CDR2 is SMNVEV in the germline V gene (reference sequence). The CDR3 consists of 15 residues. The DNA for the CDR3 is TGTGCCAGCAGTTCACTTCGGACTAGCGGGGGTGAGCAGTTCTTC. This encodes CASSSLRTSGGEQFF.

V is TRBV12-3 or TRBV12-4 and J is TRBJ1-6; D not resolved. Trimming removed 10 bases from V and 9 bases from J, with 13 bases in between. CDR3 size: 12 residues. CDR3 region: CATSSTGSPLHF. DNA of the CDR3: TGTGCCACCTCTTCAACCGGTTCACCCCTCCACTTT.

This chain uses TRBV19 with TRBJ1-5; tentative D call: TRBD1 (6 bases). CDR1 is LNHDA and CDR2 is SQIVND in the germline V gene (reference sequence). V shed 3 bases and J shed 6 bases, with 15 bases lying between them. The CDR3 length is 15 residues. This CDR3 reads CASSIMQGYGQPQHF. In DNA, the CDR3 is TGTGCCAGTAGTATTATGCAGGGGTATGGTCAGCCCCAGCATTTT.

This clonotype was seen a single time. The chain has TRBV5-4 and TRBJ2-7; D is unclear. Germline CDR1 SGHNT, CDR2 YYREEE (reference sequence). V was shortened by 4 bases and J by 6 bases, with 17 bases between the two germline ends. The CDR3 length is 14 residues. CDR3 in amino acids: CASSTDLQESEQYF. The CDR3 region has the DNA TGTGCCAGCAGCACCGACCTCCAGGAGAGCGAGCAGTACTTC.